This T cell receptor beta chain was captured by sequencing in a study of T cells in Graves' hyperthyroidism and ophthalmopathy. Amplified TCR beta CDR3 regions derived from RNA transcripts. HTBI primers drove first-round RT-PCR of the TCR CDR3. One entry per CDR3 protein results from TCRdb running MiXCR on the multiplex PCR reads. Of 600,000 to 850,000 distinct CDR3 sequences in the sample, about 19% are singletons; the top ten hold 15% to 20%. This clonotype was recorded a few times. The germline V gene encodes CDR1 SGHAT and CDR2 FQNNGV. V lost 3 bases and J 1 base, leaving 13 bases between the germline ends. The CDR3 is 15 residues long.

The receptor was derived from a woman aged 50 to 65 with Graves' hyperthyroidism that later progressed to Graves' ophthalmopathy. Sequenced sample: blood. The chain recombines TRBV11-2 with TRBJ2-7, with D tentatively TRBD1 (5 bases). The CDR3 reads CASSLATTVSYEQYF. CDR3 nucleotides: TGTGCCAGCAGCTTGGCCACGACAGTATCCTACGAGCAGTACTTC.